The source of this TCR beta chain is a study of cytomegalovirus exposure and HLA in healthy donors. Points on this clone: Its target is not known.

Study-wide findings and caveats: Immune exposure information comprised only CMV serostatus. Earlier results showed most TCR beta V segments being productive about 90% or about 30% of the time.

With 2 bases removed from V and 3 bases from J, the gap between germline ends came to 8 bases. The CDR3 sequence is 14 residues long. CDR1 is SEHNR and CDR2 is FQNEAQ in the germline V gene (reference sequence). A multiplex PCR was run with 60 Vbeta primers and 13 Jbeta primers. The repertoire was sequenced with immunoSEQ multiplex PCR; TCRdb's copy has only in-frame clones and lacks some. Among around 95,000 clones, 74% were seen once, and the ten largest hold 1.8%. The chain combines TRBV7-9 with TRBJ2-1; D is unclear. The source material was PBMCs. This TCR came from a male donor in good health and CMV-seronegative. The DNA for the CDR3 is TGTGCCAGCAGCTTACAGCAGGACTACAATGAGCAGTTCTTC. It translates to CASSLQQDYNEQFF.